A selection of T cell receptor beta chains follows, all from one sample in a study of blood T cells in healthy people across ages. TCRdb analysed the 5' RACE reads with MiXCR anew, one entry per CDR3 protein. The data show around 520,000 distinct CDR3 sequences, with about 29% seen just once and over 3.5% held by the top ten. These data also featured in a second study, about T cells of mothers and their children.

The sequenced material came from blood. The receptor source for this set is a boy aged 2 to 10 in good health. The CDR3 runs from the conserved cysteine through the conserved F or W. D genes are given only for firm matches. Size is omitted from some rows. Given values are once, few, many or a class for expanded clones.

V,D,J,size,DNA,CDR3
TRBV27,TRBD1,TRBJ1-1,.,TGTGCCAGCAGTTTATCGAGCTGGCGGGCAGGGGGCCGTGGAGCTTTCTTT,CASSLSSWRAGGRGAFF
TRBV5-1,.,TRBJ2-5,.,TGCGCCAGCGCCCCGGTAGGGAACCAAGAGACCCAGTACTTC,CASAPVGNQETQYF
TRBV15,.,TRBJ2-7,.,TGTGCCACCAGCAGAGATGGTCGGGGCTCCGAGCAGTACTTC,CATSRDGRGSEQYF
TRBV19,.,TRBJ2-3,.,TGTGCTTCGAAGGAAGGCAGGGCAGATACGCAGTATTTT,CASKEGRADTQYF
TRBV10-3,.,TRBJ1-2,.,TGTGCCATCAGTGATGGGGCATTTGGCTACACCTTC,CAISDGAFGYTF
TRBV6-1,.,TRBJ1-4,few,TGTGCCAGCACCCTCTCGGGGCCCGGAAAACTGTTTTTT,CASTLSGPGKLFF
TRBV12-3/TRBV12-4,.,TRBJ2-6,few,TGTGCCAGCAGTCCACAGGGAACTGGGGCCAGCGTCCTGACTTTC,CASSPQGTGASVLTF
TRBV5-1,TRBD1,TRBJ2-1,.,TGCGCCAGCAGCACGGGACAGGGCCACTACAATGAGCAGTTCTTC,CASSTGQGHYNEQFF
TRBV20-1,.,TRBJ2-7,.,TGCAGTGCTAGCGGCTTCACCTCCTACGAGCAGTACTTC,CSASGFTSYEQYF
TRBV10-1,TRBD1,TRBJ2-5,.,TGCGCCAGCAGTGAGTCGGGACAGGGGACCCAGTACTTC,CASSESGQGTQYF
TRBV10-3,.,TRBJ2-5,.,TGTGCCACCGCAGGACATTCGCCGGAGACCCAGTACTTC,CATAGHSPETQYF
TRBV20-1,TRBD2,TRBJ2-1,many,TGCAGTGCTAGTAAGGCCGGGGGGGATTACAATGAGCAGTTCTTC,CSASKAGGDYNEQFF
TRBV20-1,.,TRBJ2-5,few,TGCAGTGCCCGCTACAGGAACCAAGAGACCCAGTACTTC,CSARYRNQETQYF
TRBV7-3,.,TRBJ2-3,.,TGTGCCAGCAGCTTAAATGGTAGACCAGATACGCAGTATTTT,CASSLNGRPDTQYF
TRBV6-2/TRBV6-3,TRBD1,TRBJ2-7,.,TGTGCCAGCAGCACCCAACAGGGGGCTACCTGGCCCTACGAGCAGTACTTC,CASSTQQGATWPYEQYF
TRBV20-1,.,TRBJ2-7,.,TGCAGTGCATCCGACACGCTCTCCTACGAGCAGTACTTC,CSASDTLSYEQYF
TRBV20-1,TRBD1,TRBJ2-5,.,TGCAGTGCCCAGACCGGGACAGGAGGGGAGACCCAGTACTTC,CSAQTGTGGETQYF
TRBV10-3,.,TRBJ2-2,few,TGTGCCATCAGCGGCCGCCAGGACACCGGGGAGCTGTTTTTT,CAISGRQDTGELFF
TRBV10-3,.,TRBJ2-3,.,TGTGCCATCAGTGATAACACAGATACGCAGTATTTT,CAISDNTDTQYF
TRBV3-1,TRBD2,TRBJ2-7,few,TGTGCCAGCAGCCGACTAGCGGGAGAGTACGAGCAGTACTTC,CASSRLAGEYEQYF
TRBV3-1,TRBD1,TRBJ2-7,few,TGTGCCAGCAGCTTTCGGACAGGTTTATCCTACGAGCAGTACTTC,CASSFRTGLSYEQYF
TRBV27,.,TRBJ2-7,few,TGTGCCAGCGCAAGGACATCCACCTACGAGCAGTACTTC,CASARTSTYEQYF
TRBV4-1,.,TRBJ2-7,.,TGCGCCAGCAGCCATTTTACAGGGCAACCCTACGAGCAGTACTTC,CASSHFTGQPYEQYF
TRBV18,.,TRBJ2-7,few,TGTGCCAGCTCACCTAGTGCCACCTCCTACGAGCAGTACTTC,CASSPSATSYEQYF
TRBV11-2,.,TRBJ1-3,few,TGTGCCAGCAGCTTAGTCAGTGGAGGAAACACCATATATTTT,CASSLVSGGNTIYF
TRBV12-3/TRBV12-4,.,TRBJ1-4,.,TGTGCCAGCAGCCCCCTTTTCGTCCATTCAACTAATGAAAAACTGTTTTTT,CASSPLFVHSTNEKLFF
TRBV13,.,TRBJ2-4,.,TGTGCCAGCAGCTCCTTTGGACAGCTCCTAGCCAAAAACATTCAGTACTTC,CASSSFGQLLAKNIQYF
TRBV20-1,.,TRBJ2-7,few,TGCAGTGCAACGGACAGCTCCTACGAGCAGTACTTC,CSATDSSYEQYF
TRBV6-5,TRBD2,TRBJ2-7,many,TGTGCCAGCAGTTTATTAGCGGGAGGGTACGAGCAGTACTTC,CASSLLAGGYEQYF
TRBV7-6,.,TRBJ2-2,.,TGTGCCAGCAGCTTAGACCTCCGGGGACTCAACACCGGGGAGCTGTTTTTT,CASSLDLRGLNTGELFF
TRBV20-1,TRBD1,TRBJ1-2,.,TGCAGTGCCGCACCGGGACAGGGGGTTTCATATGGCTACACCTTC,CSAAPGQGVSYGYTF